What follows is one TCR beta chain and its context. The entry originates in a study of blood T cell repertoires in COVID-19. Original handling: Amplification from reference gene primers served as the basis for estimated nucleated cell counts. The method was immunoSEQ multiplex PCR; TCRdb's version includes in-frame clones alone and lacks a portion of them. That table gives V, J and clone size, and the DNA gave D and trimming. The data hold about 370,000 clones, with about 87% observed a single time. What was sequenced was peripheral blood. This sequence was found in a woman under 40 with COVID-19, enrolled during active disease.

The CDR3 is CSVVLGSTYEQYF. The CDR3, as DNA: TGCAGCGTTGTGCTAGGGAGCACGTACGAGCAGTACTTC. J is TRBJ2-7 and V is TRBV29-1; D is possibly TRBD2 (5 bases). In germline, CDR1 is SQVTM, CDR2 ANQGSEA. V was clipped by 4 bases and J by 4 bases, with 14 bases between them. The CDR3 is made up of 13 amino acids.